This T cell receptor beta chain was recorded in a study of cytomegalovirus exposure and HLA in healthy donors. On this clone: As yet, its antigen is unknown.

The PCR ran on 60 Vbeta and 13 Jbeta primers. Measured with immunoSEQ multiplex PCR; TCRdb has only the in-frame clones, and not every one. The table lists around 85,000 clones, approximately 80% of them singletons, with roughly a quarter in the top ten. Whole-study findings and limits: The dataset shows that most TCR sequences were rare, while some public TCRs occurred in many donors.

This sequence originates from a woman between 45 and 65 years old in good health and CMV-seropositive. Sample: PBMCs.

The CDR3 sequence is CASSLIYPKADTQYF. The CDR3 DNA reads TGTGCCAGCAGTCTGATCTATCCAAAAGCAGATACGCAGTATTTT. The gene calls are TRBV2 and TRBJ2-3; no reliable D call. The germline V and J ends were trimmed by 5 bases and 4 bases, with 16 bases remaining between them. The CDR3 length is 15 residues. The germline V gene has CDR1 SNHLY and CDR2 FYNNEI.